One and the same sample provided the 10 T cell receptor beta chains below, sequenced in a study of cytomegalovirus exposure and HLA in healthy donors. PCR amplification relied on 60 Vbeta primers (plus 13 Jbeta primers). Assay: immunoSEQ multiplex PCR; the TCRdb copy retains only in-frame clones and omits some. The sample carries around 64,000 clones, around 78% recorded once. The sequencing input was PBMCs. These receptor sequences come from a man younger than 35 in good health and CMV-seropositive.

This clone was detected once. The CDR3 DNA reads TGTGCCTGGAGTGTACAGGGAGCAAGCTATGGCTACACCTTC. The encoded protein is CAWSVQGASYGYTF. The V gene is TRBV30, the J gene TRBJ1-2; TRBD1 might be the D (6 bases). V lost 0 bases and J 4 bases, leaving 12 bases between the germline ends. The germline gives CDR1 GTSNPN, CDR2 SVGIG (reference sequence). The CDR3 is made up of 14 amino acids.

The J gene is TRBJ2-3, the V gene TRBV30, with a tentative D call TRBD1 (5 bases). The CDR3 extends over 14 amino acids. Between the trimmed V and J ends, which lost 1 base and 1 base, there was a span of 9 bases. CDR1 GTSNPN and CDR2 SVGIG come from the germline V gene (reference sequence). This CDR3 is CAWSAVRGTDTQYF. DNA for the CDR3: TGTGCCTGGAGTGCAGTCAGGGGCACAGATACGCAGTATTTT.

The gene calls are TRBV27 and TRBJ1-1, with 7 bases identical to TRBD1. Germline CDR1 MNHEY, CDR2 SMNVEV (reference sequence). The V gene end was trimmed by 10 bases and the J gene end by 6 bases; junction bases not matched to a gene: 14. The CDR3 is made up of 14 amino acids. The CDR3 nucleotides are TGTGCCACTCGACAGGGTATTAAGAAAGCTGAAGCTTTCTTT. Residues: CATRQGIKKAEAFF.

The rearrangement joins TRBV5-1 to TRBJ2-3, with a possible D match to TRBD2 (5 bases). The length of the CDR3 is 14 residues. Germline CDR1 is SGHRS and CDR2 is YFSETQ. Trimming cost V 0 bases and J 4 bases, with 9 bases left between them. The CDR3 here is CASSLGQEADTQYF. In nucleotides, the CDR3 is TGCGCCAGCAGCTTGGGGCAGGAGGCAGATACGCAGTATTTT. Complete variable domain (other parts from reference TRBV5-1 and TRBJ2-3): KAGVTQTPRYLIKTRGQQVTLSCSPISGHRSVSWYQQTPGQGLQFLFEYFSETQRNKGNFPGRFSGRQFSNSRSEMNVSTLELGDSALYLCASSLGQEADTQYFGPGTRLTVL.

This clone showed up just a few times. The chain links TRBV30 to TRBJ2-3; 7 nucleotides line up with TRBD2. V was clipped by 0 bases and J by 4 bases; unmatched bases: 4. The CDR3 covers 14 residues. Germline CDR1 and CDR2: GTSNPN and SVGIG (reference sequence). This CDR3 is CAWSVGGDADTQYF. CDR3 DNA: TGTGCCTGGAGTGTGGGGGGGGACGCAGATACGCAGTATTTT.

V gene TRBV4-1 combines with J gene TRBJ2-7, with TRBD1 matching over 8 bases. This CDR3 contains 15 residues. Unmatched junction bases numbered 7, after V lost 3 bases and J lost 3 bases. Germline V gene data show CDR1 as MGHRA and CDR2 as YSYEKL. The CDR3 spells CASSQGRDRIYEQYF. The CDR3 DNA follows: TGCGCCAGCAGCCAGGGCCGGGACAGGATCTACGAGCAGTACTTC.

V is TRBV29-1 and J is TRBJ2-1; 7 nucleotides align to TRBD1. Germline V gene data show CDR1 as SQVTM and CDR2 as ANQGSEA. The CDR3 length is 16 residues. Trimming took 8 bases from V and 4 from J; bases not matched to a gene: 17. Here the CDR3 DNA reads TGCAGCTCTGGGCTGGGACGGGACAGCCAATACAATGAGCAGTTCTTC. Its translation: CSSGLGRDSQYNEQFF.

The CDR3 DNA sequence: TGCAGCGTTGCACAGGGGCCTGAAGCTTTCTTT. This sequence encodes CSVAQGPEAFF. The chain recombines TRBV29-1 with TRBJ1-1, with 7 bases fitting TRBD1. Trimming cost V 4 bases and J 6 bases; bases outside gene matches: 2. CDR1 is SQVTM and CDR2 is ANQGSEA in the germline V gene. This CDR3 comprises 11 residues.

The CDR3 nucleotides read TGTGCCAGCAGCTTCTGGGTAGCGGGAGGTTATGAGCAGTTCTTC. Amino acid sequence: CASSFWVAGGYEQFF. The rearrangement links TRBV2 to TRBJ2-1, with 10 bases fitting TRBD2. With V trimmed by 6 bases and J by 8 bases, 10 bases remained unmatched. There are 15 residues in the CDR3. Germline V CDR1 and CDR2: SNHLY, FYNNEI.

The chain joins TRBV29-1 to TRBJ1-1; D is possibly TRBD1 (5 bases). Trimming removed 3 bases at V and 1 base at J, with 9 bases between. Germline loops: CDR1 SQVTM, CDR2 ANQGSEA. The CDR3 contains 13 residues. The CDR3 nucleotides are TGCAGCGTTGAGAGACAGCAGAACACTGAAGCTTTCTTT. Translating it yields CSVERQQNTEAFF.